A selection of T cell receptor beta chains follows, all from one sample in a study of molecular identifiers for immune sequencing clone quantification. Each CDR3 protein gets one entry after TCRdb re-called the PCR reads with MiXCR. The sample yields hundreds of thousands of distinct CDR3 sequences, 25% seen once. The specimen sequenced was naive CD8+ T cells from blood, with Jurkat cell RNA spiked in. Source of these receptors: a human donor in good health. Some libraries in this study had Jurkat cell RNA spiked in. Both conserved end residues are part of each CDR3. A D gene is named only where the DNA matches it firmly. Some rows mark clone size as missing; the rest say once, few, many or name a class of expanded clone.

d_gene: TRBD2; j_gene: TRBJ2-7; abundance: .; v_gene: TRBV7-9; CDR3aa: CASSFGTSGGDSAQYF; CDR3nt: TGTGCCAGCAGCTTCGGGACTAGCGGGGGAGACTCCGCGCAGTACTTC
d_gene: TRBD2; j_gene: TRBJ2-1; abundance: .; v_gene: TRBV28; CDR3aa: CASSFLAGVENEQFF; CDR3nt: TGTGCCAGCAGTTTCCTAGCGGGAGTGGAGAATGAGCAGTTCTTC
d_gene: .; j_gene: TRBJ2-7; abundance: few; v_gene: TRBV11-3; CDR3aa: CASSPAAGGDEYF; CDR3nt: TGTGCCAGCAGCCCAGCGGCGGGCGGGGATGAGTACTTC
d_gene: TRBD1; j_gene: TRBJ2-7; abundance: many; v_gene: TRBV4-2; CDR3aa: CASSQERTGSYEQYF; CDR3nt: TGTGCCAGCAGCCAAGAACGGACAGGGTCCTACGAGCAGTACTTC
d_gene: .; j_gene: TRBJ1-4; abundance: many; v_gene: TRBV20-1; CDR3aa: CSASSWESTNEKLFF; CDR3nt: TGCAGTGCTAGCTCCTGGGAGTCAACTAATGAAAAACTGTTTTTT
d_gene: TRBD2; j_gene: TRBJ2-1; abundance: .; v_gene: TRBV12-3/TRBV12-4; CDR3aa: CASSSPGLAGGNEQSF; CDR3nt: TGTGCCAGCAGCTCCCCTGGACTAGCGGGGGGGAATGAGCAGTCCTTC
d_gene: .; j_gene: TRBJ2-7; abundance: few; v_gene: TRBV29-1; CDR3aa: CSVVETTTTYEQYF; CDR3nt: TGCAGCGTTGTAGAGACTACAACAACCTACGAGCAGTACTTC
d_gene: TRBD1; j_gene: TRBJ1-3; abundance: .; v_gene: TRBV9; CDR3aa: CASNRQGGRNTIYF; CDR3nt: TGTGCCAGCAATCGACAGGGTGGTCGAAACACCATATATTTT
d_gene: .; j_gene: TRBJ2-1; abundance: .; v_gene: TRBV21-1; CDR3aa: CASSKRRGRAGQFF; CDR3nt: TGTGCCAGCAGCAAAAGGCGCGGGAGGGCCGGCCAGTTCTTC
d_gene: .; j_gene: TRBJ1-1; abundance: many; v_gene: TRBV20-1; CDR3aa: CSATGDPLTTEAFF; CDR3nt: TGCAGTGCTACCGGCGACCCCCTGACCACTGAAGCTTTCTTT
d_gene: .; j_gene: TRBJ1-1; abundance: few; v_gene: TRBV7-9; CDR3aa: CASSLDIGDTEAFF; CDR3nt: TGTGCCAGCAGCTTAGATATAGGGGACACTGAAGCTTTCTTT
d_gene: .; j_gene: TRBJ1-1; abundance: few; v_gene: TRBV6-5; CDR3aa: CASSYTGSGDTEAFF; CDR3nt: TGTGCCAGCAGTTACACGGGATCGGGGGACACTGAAGCTTTCTTT
d_gene: .; j_gene: TRBJ2-7; abundance: few; v_gene: TRBV2; CDR3aa: CASTGSQGSIHEQYF; CDR3nt: TGTGCCAGCACCGGATCACAGGGATCCATCCACGAGCAGTACTTC
d_gene: .; j_gene: TRBJ2-7; abundance: many; v_gene: TRBV29-1; CDR3aa: CSVQRQDYEQYF; CDR3nt: TGCAGCGTCCAAAGACAGGACTACGAGCAGTACTTC
d_gene: .; j_gene: TRBJ1-1; abundance: .; v_gene: TRBV6-1; CDR3aa: CASNRSSGVRNTEAFF; CDR3nt: TGTGCCAGCAACCGATCGTCCGGCGTGAGGAACACTGAAGCTTTCTTT
d_gene: TRBD1; j_gene: TRBJ1-1; abundance: many; v_gene: TRBV7-9; CDR3aa: CASSLVQGAEAFF; CDR3nt: TGTGCCAGCAGCTTAGTACAGGGGGCTGAAGCTTTCTTT
d_gene: TRBD1; j_gene: TRBJ2-7; abundance: few; v_gene: TRBV4-2; CDR3aa: CASSQAWTGIGYEQYF; CDR3nt: TGTGCCAGCAGCCAAGCCTGGACAGGGATTGGCTACGAGCAGTACTTC
d_gene: .; j_gene: TRBJ2-6; abundance: .; v_gene: TRBV11-2; CDR3aa: CASTPLLVGSGANVLTF; CDR3nt: TGTGCCAGCACCCCTCTATTAGTGGGGTCTGGGGCCAACGTCCTGACTTTC
d_gene: .; j_gene: TRBJ2-3; abundance: many; v_gene: TRBV6-2/TRBV6-3; CDR3aa: CASSHRTALTDTQYF; CDR3nt: TGTGCCAGCAGTCACCGGACAGCGCTCACAGATACGCAGTATTTT
d_gene: .; j_gene: TRBJ1-6; abundance: .; v_gene: TRBV27; CDR3aa: CASSLQGLTSSPLHF; CDR3nt: TGTGCCAGCAGTTTACAGGGTTTAACGAGTTCACCCCTCCACTTT
d_gene: .; j_gene: TRBJ2-7; abundance: .; v_gene: TRBV28; CDR3aa: CASSFTGEDYEQYF; CDR3nt: TGTGCCAGCAGTTTTACTGGGGAGGACTACGAGCAGTACTTC
d_gene: .; j_gene: TRBJ2-2; abundance: few; v_gene: TRBV4-1; CDR3aa: CASSQADANTGELFF; CDR3nt: TGCGCCAGCAGCCAAGCAGATGCGAACACCGGGGAGCTGTTTTTT
d_gene: TRBD1; j_gene: TRBJ2-7; abundance: .; v_gene: TRBV12-3/TRBV12-4; CDR3aa: CASSSPDRGSYEQYF; CDR3nt: TGTGCCAGCAGTTCCCCGGACAGGGGCTCCTACGAGCAGTACTTC
d_gene: .; j_gene: TRBJ2-7; abundance: .; v_gene: TRBV4-3; CDR3aa: CASSQDRAAVYEQYF; CDR3nt: TGCGCCAGCAGCCAAGATCGGGCCGCAGTCTACGAGCAGTACTTC
d_gene: .; j_gene: TRBJ2-7; abundance: many; v_gene: TRBV24-1; CDR3aa: CATGPGVGYEQYF; CDR3nt: TGTGCCACCGGCCCGGGGGTGGGCTACGAGCAGTACTTC
d_gene: .; j_gene: TRBJ1-2; abundance: few; v_gene: TRBV27; CDR3aa: CASSFGRGSYGYTF; CDR3nt: TGTGCCAGCAGTTTTGGTCGGGGATCCTATGGCTACACCTTC
d_gene: TRBD2; j_gene: TRBJ2-5; abundance: .; v_gene: TRBV27; CDR3aa: CASSLIASGSEETQYF; CDR3nt: TGTGCCAGCAGTTTGATTGCTAGCGGGTCCGAAGAGACCCAGTACTTC
d_gene: TRBD2; j_gene: TRBJ2-1; abundance: .; v_gene: TRBV20-1; CDR3aa: CSARKSGSLDEQFF; CDR3nt: TGCAGTGCCCGAAAGAGCGGGAGTTTGGATGAGCAGTTCTTC
d_gene: TRBD2; j_gene: TRBJ2-3; abundance: many; v_gene: TRBV7-2; CDR3aa: CASSSGLADTRGADTQYF; CDR3nt: TGTGCCAGCAGCTCGGGACTAGCGGACACCAGAGGAGCAGATACGCAGTATTTT
d_gene: .; j_gene: TRBJ2-7; abundance: many; v_gene: TRBV27; CDR3aa: CASRSFSAVVEQYF; CDR3nt: TGTGCCAGCAGGAGCTTCTCAGCCGTGGTCGAGCAGTACTTC
d_gene: .; j_gene: TRBJ2-1; abundance: few; v_gene: TRBV14; CDR3aa: CASSPYILNEQFF; CDR3nt: TGTGCCAGCAGCCCATACATCCTAAATGAGCAGTTCTTC